The 16 T cell receptor beta chains below were found in one sample sequenced in a study of blood T cells in healthy people across ages. For the second PCR, which ran for 7 to 11 cycles, a sample-barcoded 5' primer and a J-beta primer mix were used. TCRdb recomputed calls from the 5' RACE reads with MiXCR, one row per CDR3 protein. Seen here are about 400,000 distinct CDR3 sequences, about 55% observed once, and the top ten hold 50% to 65%. Input material: blood. These receptors were obtained from a man aged 55 to 70 in good health.

The chain combines TRBV7-2 with TRBJ1-1, with D unclear. CDR3 length: 12 amino acids. Germline V gene sequence: CDR1 SGHTA, CDR2 FQGNSA. The V end lost 1 base, the J end lost 12 bases, and 12 bases lay between the germline ends. CDR3 loop: CASSLDVRTTFF. The DNA of the CDR3 is TGTGCCAGCAGCTTAGATGTCAGGACTACTTTCTTT.

This clonotype was observed a few times. The chain uses TRBV7-2 and TRBJ2-1; maybe TRBD1 (6 bases). This CDR3 comprises 15 residues. The germline V and J ends were trimmed by 0 bases and 9 bases, with 15 bases remaining between them. Germline V gene lookup returns CDR1 SGHTA and CDR2 FQGNSA. In DNA form, the CDR3 reads TGTGCCAGCAGCTTAGCGAGCACAGGGACGGTTGAGCAGTTCTTC. Its protein product is CASSLASTGTVEQFF.

This CDR3 is CAISTSGGAENEQFF. The CDR3 DNA sequence: TGTGCCATCAGTACGAGCGGGGGGGCAGAAAATGAGCAGTTCTTC. This chain uses TRBV10-3 with TRBJ2-1; 10 bases are shared with TRBD2. The length of the CDR3 is 15 residues. The J segment lost 7 bases and the V segment lost 5 bases, leaving 8 bases of the junction unmatched. Germline values: CDR1 ENHRY, CDR2 SYGVKD.

This clonotype is a singleton in its sample. This chain connects TRBV25-1 to TRBJ1-4, with 9 bases lining up with TRBD1. The V gene end was trimmed by 2 bases and the J gene end by 7 bases; junction bases not matched to a gene: 5. This CDR3 has 15 amino acids. Germline loops: CDR1 MGHDK, CDR2 SYGVNS. CDR3 DNA: TGTGCCAGCAGTGAAAGTGGACAGGGGAGTGAAAAACTGTTTTTT. It specifies CASSESGQGSEKLFF. The whole variable domain, remainder taken from reference TRBV25-1 and TRBJ1-4, is EADIYQTPRYLVIGTGKKITLECSQTMGHDKMYWYQQDPGMELHLIHYSYGVNSTEKGDLSSESTVSRIRTEHFPLTLESARPSHTSQYLCASSESGQGSEKLFFGSGTQLSVL.

This clonotype was counted many times. V usage is TRBV29-1 and J usage is TRBJ2-7, with D possibly matching TRBD1 (5 bases). The CDR3 is made up of 12 amino acids. Germline CDR1 and CDR2: SQVTM and ANQGSEA. Between the trimmed V and J ends, which lost 4 bases and 2 bases, there was a span of 9 bases. Here the CDR3 DNA reads TGCAGCGTTGGACAGAGCCCCTACGAGCAGTACTTC. Amino acid sequence: CSVGQSPYEQYF.

The chain employs TRBV27 and TRBJ1-2; 8 nucleotides match TRBD1. This CDR3 spans 14 amino acids. The germline gives CDR1 MNHEY, CDR2 SMNVEV (reference sequence). V lost 0 bases to trimming and J lost 7 bases; unmatched junction nucleotides: 4. The DNA of the CDR3 is TGTGCCAGCAGTTTATCGGGGACAGGTGTTGGCTACACCTTC. Translation gives CASSLSGTGVGYTF.

This clonotype was counted between two and nine times. V usage is TRBV10-3 and J usage is TRBJ1-2; D possibly corresponds to TRBD1 (6 bases). With 10 bases removed from V and 3 bases from J, the gap between germline ends came to 12 bases. Germline V CDR1 and CDR2: ENHRY, SYGVKD. The CDR3 covers 12 residues. This chain's CDR3 is CATKQGDYGYTF. CDR3 nucleotides: TGTGCCACCAAACAGGGAGACTATGGCTACACCTTC.

For the CDR3, the DNA is TGCGCCAGCAGCCCTACCCGACAGACCCTCCCTAGCTATGGCTACACCTTC. It translates to CASSPTRQTLPSYGYTF. The rearrangement uses TRBV5-1 and TRBJ1-2; tentative D call: TRBD1 (5 bases). From germline, CDR1 is SGHRS and CDR2 YFSETQ. V lost 4 bases and J 4 bases, leaving 23 bases between the germline ends. The CDR3 runs to 17 residues.

The gene calls are TRBV29-1 and TRBJ1-2; TRBD1 is a possible D gene (5 bases). Germline V gene lookup returns CDR1 SQVTM and CDR2 ANQGSEA. Trimming took 4 bases from V and 6 from J, leaving 12 bases between them. CDR3 length equals 12 residues. In nucleotides, the CDR3 is TGCAGCGTTGGGGGGGGGTCAGATGGCTACACCTTC. Translation gives CSVGGGSDGYTF.

The table lists this clonotype with a few counts. The chain recombines TRBV20-1 with TRBJ2-3; 7 positions match TRBD2. CDR1 is DFQATT and CDR2 is SNEGSKA in the germline V gene (reference sequence). With V trimmed by 4 bases and J by 4 bases, 11 bases remained unmatched. This CDR3 is built from 15 residues. For the CDR3, the DNA is TGCAGTGCTACACCCCGGGCCCTAGCGGCAGATACGCAGTATTTT. It codes for CSATPRALAADTQYF.

The rearrangement uses TRBV19 and TRBJ2-4; no definite D call. The CDR3 is 15 amino acids. Trimming took 3 bases from V and 2 from J, leaving 11 bases between them. Germline V gene lookup returns CDR1 LNHDA and CDR2 SQIVND (reference sequence). The CDR3 loop reads CASSMGQLTKNIQYF. The CDR3 nucleotides are TGTGCCAGTAGTATGGGTCAGCTTACCAAAAACATTCAGTACTTC. Filled out from reference TRBV19 and TRBJ2-4, the complete variable domain reads DGGITQSPKYLFRKEGQNVTLSCEQNLNHDAMYWYRQDPGQGLRLIYYSQIVNDFQKGDIAEGYSVSREKKESFPLTVTSAQKNPTAFYLCASSMGQLTKNIQYFGAGTRLSVL.

The genes are TRBV29-1 and TRBJ2-1; tentatively, D is TRBD2 (5 bases). CDR3 length: 15 residues. The germline V gene has CDR1 SQVTM and CDR2 ANQGSEA. Trimming took off 5 bases at V and 0 bases at J, with 14 bases between the two ends. The CDR3, as DNA: TGCAGCGTTCGGACGGAAACTAGCTCCTACAATGAGCAGTTCTTC. This encodes CSVRTETSSYNEQFF.

V is TRBV12-3 or TRBV12-4 and J is TRBJ1-5; no firm D call. V was cut by 6 bases and J by 7 bases, with 10 bases left in between. This CDR3 region has 12 residues. CDR3 DNA sequence: TGTGCCAGCAGGCTGGTCGGACAGCCCCAGCATTTT. Its protein is CASRLVGQPQHF.

Of note for this clonotype: The junction shows a germline mismatch at one end, possibly a read error. V is TRBV7-7 and J is TRBJ2-1; no firm D call. CDR1 is SSHAT, CDR2 FNYEAQ, per germline (reference sequence). This CDR3 region has 13 residues. This chain's CDR3 is CASSFSGIHEQFF. The CDR3, as DNA: TGTGCTAGCAGCTTCTCCGGAATCCATGAGCAGTTCTTC.

The table lists this clonotype with many counts. The rearrangement links TRBV5-4 to TRBJ2-7, with 8 bases aligning to TRBD2. V shed 0 bases, J shed 7 bases, and the junction held 9 bases outside the gene matches. Germline values: CDR1 SGHNT, CDR2 YYREEE (reference sequence). The CDR3 has 15 amino acids. Here the CDR3 DNA reads TGTGCCAGCAGCTTGGAACTAGCGGACACGGGGGAGCAGTACTTC. As protein: CASSLELADTGEQYF.

This clonotype has only one observation. This sequence joins TRBV7-2 and TRBJ1-2; D unresolved. The CDR3 sequence is 14 residues long. From germline, CDR1 is SGHTA and CDR2 FQGNSA. V was shortened by 5 bases and J by 0 bases, with 10 bases between the two germline ends. This chain's CDR3 is CASSETFANYGYTF. The CDR3 DNA follows: TGTGCCAGCAGCGAGACATTCGCTAACTATGGCTACACCTTC. The whole variable domain, filled in from reference TRBV7-2 and TRBJ1-2, reads GAGVSQSPSNKVTEKGKDVELRCDPISGHTALYWYRQSLGQGLEFLIYFQGNSAPDKSGLPSDRFSAERTGGSVSTLTIQRTQQEDSAVYLCASSETFANYGYTFGSGTRLTVV.